This TCR beta chain was retrieved from a study of cytomegalovirus exposure and HLA in healthy donors. Study findings and constraints: Some TCR beta chains (roughly 160 of them) were listed as cytomegalovirus-associated. As a later analysis showed, a missense DCLRE1C variant was linked to trimming of TCR beta V- and J-genes.

Details on this clone: Its specificity is unknown.

The study ran its PCR with 60 Vbeta and 13 Jbeta primers. The repertoire was sequenced with immunoSEQ multiplex PCR; TCRdb's copy has only in-frame clones and lacks some. The sample has about 83,000 clones, more than 70% seen once; the top ten hold 4% to 5%. V was clipped by 2 bases and J by 2 bases; unmatched bases: 3. CDR3 length equals 15 residues. The V gene's germline CDR1 is MNHNY and CDR2 SVGAGI (reference sequence). Sequences were obtained from PBMCs. The chain employs TRBV6-6 and TRBJ1-5, with TRBD1 matching 7 bases. The receptor was derived from a man aged 60 to 69 in good health and CMV-seronegative. CDR3 sequence (DNA): TGTGCCAGCAGTTACGGCGACAGGGGCAATCAGCCCCAGCATTTT. Encoded protein: CASSYGDRGNQPQHF.